The TCR beta chain described here comes from a study of human T cells and chemical hapten exposure. Described time point: patch test 1, 2 weeks after DPC sensitization. Treatment specified: therapeutic diphenylcyclopropenone sensitization with weekly scalp DPC. Each CDR3 protein is one row after TCRdb ran MiXCR on the RACE reads. The table includes approximately 100,000 distinct CDR3 sequences, 9.5% to 11% detected once. The sample holds a few counts of this clonotype. The CDR3 covers 12 residues. Trimming took off 6 bases at V and 9 bases at J, with 12 bases between the two ends. The sequence was collected from a middle-aged woman with alopecia areata. Some clones in this sample may be carry-over from other donors' samples. The rearrangement uses TRBV12-3 or TRBV12-4 and TRBJ2-1; tentative D call: TRBD2 (5 bases). Sample: whole blood, taken in connection with sensitization to the hapten diphenylcyclopropenone (DPC). DNA of the CDR3: TGTGCCAGCAGCCGTTCTAGCACTGAGCAGTTCTTC. It translates to CASSRSSTEQFF.